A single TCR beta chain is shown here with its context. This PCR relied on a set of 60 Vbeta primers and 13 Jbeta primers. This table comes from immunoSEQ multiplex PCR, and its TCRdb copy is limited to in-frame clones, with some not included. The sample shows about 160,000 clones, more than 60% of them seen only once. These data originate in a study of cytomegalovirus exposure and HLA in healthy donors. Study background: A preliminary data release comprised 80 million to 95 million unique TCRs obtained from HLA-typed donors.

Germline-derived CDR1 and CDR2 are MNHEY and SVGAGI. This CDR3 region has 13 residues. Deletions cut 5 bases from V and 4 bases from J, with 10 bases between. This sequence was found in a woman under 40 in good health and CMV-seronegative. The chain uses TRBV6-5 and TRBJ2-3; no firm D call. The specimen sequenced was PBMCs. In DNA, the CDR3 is TGTGCCAGCAGTCCTCCTGAGGCAGATACGCAGTATTTT. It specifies CASSPPEADTQYF.